The 22 T cell receptor beta chains in this list originate from one sample, sequenced in a study of CD8 T cells in ankylosing spondylitis. From the 5' RACE reads, TCRdb called clonotypes with MiXCR, one entry per CDR3 protein. The repertoire includes a few hundred thousand distinct CDR3 sequences, 20% to 25% of them detected once, and around 3.2% sits in the top ten. Sequenced: blood, either unsorted or a sorted T cell fraction (not recorded which). The receptor set was obtained from a female donor with ankylosing spondylitis or in good health (not recorded which).

The chain combines TRBV5-1 with TRBJ2-7; D uncertain. Germline V gives CDR1 SGHRS, CDR2 YFSETQ. Deletions cut 0 bases from V and 6 bases from J, with 13 bases between. The CDR3 consists of 14 residues. The CDR3 DNA sequence: TGCGCCAGCAGCTTGGCATGGACGGACCGCGAGCAGTACTTC. This encodes CASSLAWTDREQYF. Together with reference TRBV5-1 and TRBJ2-7, the CDR3 gives the full variable domain: KAGVTQTPRYLIKTRGQQVTLSCSPISGHRSVSWYQQTPGQGLQFLFEYFSETQRNKGNFPGRFSGRQFSNSRSEMNVSTLELGDSALYLCASSLAWTDREQYFGPGTRLTVT.

This sequence joins TRBV2 and TRBJ2-3; TRBD1 aligns across 8 bases. This CDR3 is built from 13 residues. V lost 7 bases to trimming and J lost 6 bases; unmatched junction nucleotides: 6. Germline-derived CDR1 and CDR2 are SNHLY and FYNNEI. CDR3 region: CASTLDRADTQYF. The DNA of the CDR3 is TGTGCCAGCACTTTGGACAGGGCTGATACGCAGTATTTT.

The genes are TRBV12-3 or TRBV12-4 and TRBJ2-2; D is ambiguous. Trimming left V 7 bases short and J 4 bases short, with 10 bases between. This CDR3 spans 13 amino acids. The CDR3 region is CASNQPVTGELFF. In DNA form, the CDR3 reads TGTGCCAGCAATCAGCCGGTCACCGGGGAGCTGTTTTTT.

J is TRBJ2-3 and V is TRBV5-1; 10 bases are a match to TRBD2. With V trimmed by 4 bases and J by 1 base, 9 bases remained unmatched. CDR1 is SGHRS and CDR2 is YFSETQ in the germline V gene. The CDR3 is 17 amino acids. The CDR3 sequence is CASSRKAGTSGTDTQYF. The CDR3 coding sequence is TGCGCCAGCAGCCGAAAGGCCGGGACTAGCGGCACAGATACGCAGTATTTT.

This clonotype was found many times. This chain links TRBV18 with TRBJ2-7; 8 bases line up with TRBD1. Per the germline V gene, CDR1 is KGHSH and CDR2 is LQKENI. The CDR3 extends over 15 amino acids. V trimming: 2 bases; J trimming: 0 bases; junction bases outside the gene matches: 3. The CDR3 DNA reads as TGTGCCAGCTCACCATGGGACAGGAGCTCCTACGAGCAGTACTTC. It yields the protein CASSPWDRSSYEQYF.

The chain employs TRBV5-6 and TRBJ2-3, with D unclear. In germline, CDR1 is SGHDT, CDR2 YYEEEE. V was clipped by 1 base and J by 1 base, with 4 bases between them. CDR3 length equals 13 residues. For the CDR3, the DNA is TGTGCCAGCAGCTTGATGGGCACAGATACGCAGTATTTT. Translating gives CASSLMGTDTQYF.

The chain recombines TRBV12-3 or TRBV12-4 with TRBJ2-2; 7 nucleotides line up with TRBD1. This CDR3 contains 13 residues. The V segment lost 8 bases and the J segment 7 bases; nucleotides outside the gene matches: 7. Here the CDR3 reads CASSKTGIGELFF. The CDR3 nucleotides are TGTGCCAGCTCGAAGACAGGGATCGGGGAGCTGTTTTTT.

This clonotype appeared many times. The junction departs from germline at one end; a sequencing error may be responsible. The chain employs TRBV12-3 or TRBV12-4 and TRBJ2-1; D possibly corresponds to TRBD2 (5 bases). The CDR3 is 15 residues long. The DNA of the CDR3 is TGTGCCAGCAGCTTAGTTGGGAGCTCCTACAATGAGCAGTTCTTC. Its protein is CASSLVGSSYNEQFF.

This clonotype turned up a few times. The rearrangement uses TRBV11-2 and TRBJ2-7; D is possibly TRBD2 (6 bases). With 3 bases removed from V and 3 bases from J, the gap between germline ends came to 15 bases. The CDR3 contains 15 residues. Germline CDR1 SGHAT, CDR2 FQNNGV. Here the CDR3 reads CASSFAGPLIYEQYF. The CDR3 nucleotides read TGTGCCAGCAGCTTCGCGGGGCCCCTGATCTACGAGCAGTACTTC.

This clonotype occurred a few times. The V call is TRBV20-1, the J call TRBJ2-4; D remains ambiguous. This CDR3 has 15 residues. V lost 1 base and J 6 bases, leaving 16 bases between the germline ends. Germline V gene lookup returns CDR1 DFQATT and CDR2 SNEGSKA (reference sequence). CDR3 sequence: CSARGGVGNINIQYF. For the CDR3, the DNA is TGCAGTGCTAGAGGAGGAGTGGGGAACATAAACATTCAGTACTTC.

The chain carries TRBV7-9 and TRBJ1-2; unclear D gene. The CDR3 has 13 amino acids. The V gene's germline CDR1 is SEHNR and CDR2 FQNEAQ (reference sequence). Trimming stripped 5 bases from V and 8 bases from J, with 15 bases between. CDR3 nucleotides: TGTGCCAGCAGCGTCTTGATGGGTAGAGGCTACACCTTC. Translated: CASSVLMGRGYTF.

The chain employs TRBV5-4 and TRBJ2-3; D is undetermined. The ends were cut back, 2 bases at V and 0 bases at J, with 10 bases in the middle. The germline gives CDR1 SGHNT, CDR2 YYREEE (reference sequence). The CDR3 contains 15 residues. The CDR3 spells CASSFWRGSTDTQYF. In nucleotides, the CDR3 is TGTGCCAGCAGCTTTTGGCGAGGAAGCACAGATACGCAGTATTTT.

The V and J genes are TRBV7-2 and TRBJ2-5, with D maybe TRBD1 (6 bases). Germline V CDR1 and CDR2: SGHTA, FQGNSA. The CDR3 length is 14 residues. Trimming shortened V by 5 bases and J by 0 bases, and 10 bases separated the two germline ends. This chain's CDR3 is CASSPRGNQETQYF. For the CDR3, the DNA is TGTGCCAGCAGCCCGAGGGGGAACCAAGAGACCCAGTACTTC.

This clonotype was found once. A single base separates this from a much larger clone, so it may be a read error. This sequence joins TRBV7-2 and TRBJ2-1, with D perhaps matching TRBD2 (6 bases). Trimming stripped 5 bases from V and 3 bases from J, with 17 bases between. From germline, CDR1 is SGHTA and CDR2 FQGNSA. The CDR3 spans 16 residues. The CDR3 here is CASSTRRGSGYNEQFF. In DNA, the CDR3 is TGTGCCAGCAGCACCCGTCGTGGTAGCGGCTACAATGAGCAGTTCTTC.

This clonotype was detected many times. The V call is TRBV20-1, the J call TRBJ1-6; D ambiguous. The CDR3 is made up of 14 amino acids. V was shortened by 1 base and J by 9 bases, with 13 bases between the two germline ends. Germline assignment: CDR1 DFQATT and CDR2 SNEGSKA (reference sequence). This CDR3 reads CSARAGVVGSPLHF. For the CDR3, the DNA is TGCAGTGCTAGAGCTGGGGTGGTGGGTTCACCCCTCCACTTT.

This clonotype was recorded once. V is TRBV4-3 and J is TRBJ2-3, with D perhaps TRBD2 (6 bases). V was trimmed by 0 bases and J by 0 bases, leaving 10 bases between them. This CDR3 contains 16 residues. Germline CDR1 LGHNA, CDR2 YSLEER. CDR3 residues: CASSQDEGGSTDTQYF. CDR3 DNA sequence: TGCGCCAGCAGCCAAGATGAGGGAGGTAGCACAGATACGCAGTATTTT.

J is TRBJ2-7 and V is TRBV7-2; 8 bases match TRBD2. The V and J ends lost 4 bases and 2 bases, in that order; junction bases with no gene match: 13. The length of the CDR3 is 17 residues. Germline V lookup: CDR1 SGHTA, CDR2 FQGNSA. CDR3 sequence reads: CASSSQGASGPTYEQYF. CDR3 bases: TGTGCCAGCAGCTCCCAAGGGGCTAGCGGGCCAACCTACGAGCAGTACTTC. Using reference TRBV7-2 and TRBJ2-7 for the parts outside the CDR3, the full variable domain is GAGVSQSPSNKVTEKGKDVELRCDPISGHTALYWYRQSLGQGLEFLIYFQGNSAPDKSGLPSDRFSAERTGGSVSTLTIQRTQQEDSAVYLCASSSQGASGPTYEQYFGPGTRLTVT.

The V gene is TRBV12-3 or TRBV12-4, the J gene TRBJ2-1; 11 bases match TRBD2. The CDR3 length is 15 residues. The ends lost 6 bases at V and 7 bases at J; junction bases unmatched: 8. The CDR3 bases are TGTGCCAGCAGACCGGGACTAGCGGCTAGGAATGAGCAGTTCTTC. This translates into CASRPGLAARNEQFF.

This clonotype was seen a handful of times. This chain connects TRBV20-1 to TRBJ2-1; 8 bases are shared with TRBD2. The CDR3 is made up of 17 amino acids. Germline CDR1 is DFQATT and CDR2 is SNEGSKA (reference sequence). The J segment lost 2 bases and the V segment lost 6 bases, leaving 15 bases of the junction unmatched. CDR3 protein: CSASGIGRGVPYNEQFF. The CDR3, as DNA: TGCAGTGCCAGCGGTATAGGGCGGGGGGTACCCTACAATGAGCAGTTCTTC.

CDR3 nucleotides: TGTGCCAGCAGCTTTACCCCATCCGGACAGGGTACTGGGCAGTTCTTC. Translating gives CASSFTPSGQGTGQFF. V gene TRBV5-6 combines with J gene TRBJ2-1, with 8 positions matching TRBD1. There are 16 residues in the CDR3. CDR1 is SGHDT and CDR2 is YYEEEE in the germline V gene. V lost 2 bases and J lost 12; bases outside the gene matches: 16.

The chain joins TRBV7-9 to TRBJ2-5, with D hard to call. V lost 6 bases to trimming and J lost 0 bases, with 8 bases between them. This CDR3 has 13 residues. Germline lookup yields CDR1 SEHNR and CDR2 FQNEAQ (reference sequence). CDR3 bases: TGTGCCAGCAGAAGGCAATACCAAGAGACCCAGTACTTC. Its protein product is CASRRQYQETQYF.

As to this clonotype: At one end, the junction sequence differs from germline, possibly due to a read error. The genes are TRBV6-2 or TRBV6-3 and TRBJ2-5; D ambiguous. CDR3 length: 14 residues. Germline CDR1 and CDR2: MNHEY and SVGEGT. The CDR3 DNA is TGTGCCAGCAGTTACTCGAGAGGTATGGAGACCGAGTACTTC. Its protein product is CASSYSRGMETEYF.